The present TCR beta chain was sequenced within a study of T cells in Graves' hyperthyroidism and ophthalmopathy. Study-level points and caveats: Blood samples included most of the expanded thyroid clonotypes exceeding 0.001. The model foresaw ophthalmopathy a median about 6.5 months prior to onset.

Trimming removed 7 bases from V and 0 bases from J; junction bases left unmatched: 5. The CDR3 has 15 residues. Germline V gene lookup returns CDR1 WSHSY and CDR2 SAAADI. This clonotype was detected many times. Its antigen is still unknown. An absence of ophthalmopathy progression within 18 months meant stable Graves' hyperthyroidism. Source material for PBMCs was 10 ml fresh peripheral blood. RNA transcripts provided the source from which TCR beta CDR3 regions were amplified. The HTBI primer set drove a first-round RT-PCR of the TCR CDR3. TCRdb used MiXCR to reprocess the multiplex PCR reads, holding one entry per CDR3 protein. The table lists more than 500,000 distinct CDR3 sequences, around 15% of them singletons.

The chain links TRBV10-2 to TRBJ2-1; TRBD2 matches 8 bases. Sequencing was performed on blood. The sequence was obtained from a woman in her twenties or thirties with Graves' hyperthyroidism. The CDR3 region is CASTSGTSSYNEQFF. The CDR3 region has the DNA TGCGCCAGCACCTCAGGGACTAGCTCCTACAATGAGCAGTTCTTC.